This T cell receptor beta chain emerged from a study of radiotherapy plus CTLA-4 blockade in lung cancer. As to this clone: Its specificity is not known.

TCRdb's table, derived via immunoSEQ multiplex PCR, lists solely in-frame clones and lacks some. The sample includes about 90,000 clones, roughly four fifths of them seen just once. Study-level points and caveats: Expansion of tumor-derived TCR clones was observed in blood after radiotherapy plus ipilimumab.

Germline V gene sequence: CDR1 KGHSH, CDR2 LQKENI. V lost 0 bases and J 5 bases, leaving 14 bases between the germline ends. The CDR3 has 16 amino acids. This sequence joins TRBV18 and TRBJ2-4; maybe TRBD2 (6 bases). The TCR comes from a human donor with non-small cell lung cancer that progressed on radiotherapy plus ipilimumab. Sequenced material: peripheral blood, taken from a patient treated with radiotherapy plus ipilimumab. This CDR3 is CASSPPGGGIENIQYF. The DNA for the CDR3 is TGTGCCAGCTCACCACCCGGTGGGGGGATTGAAAACATTCAGTACTTC.